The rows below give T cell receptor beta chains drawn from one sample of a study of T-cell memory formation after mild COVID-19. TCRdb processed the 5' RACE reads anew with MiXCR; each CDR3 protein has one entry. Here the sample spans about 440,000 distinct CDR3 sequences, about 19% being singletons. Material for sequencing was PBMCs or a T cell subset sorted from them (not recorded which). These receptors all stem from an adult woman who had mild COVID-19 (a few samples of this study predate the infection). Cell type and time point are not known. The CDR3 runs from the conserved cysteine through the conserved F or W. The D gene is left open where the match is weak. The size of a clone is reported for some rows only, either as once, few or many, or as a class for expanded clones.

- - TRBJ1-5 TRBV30 TGTGCCTGGCAATCGGGGGGCAATCAGCCCCAGCATTTT CAWQSGGNQPQHF
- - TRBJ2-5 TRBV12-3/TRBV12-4 TGTGCCAGCAGTTCCGGGCCTGCGGAGACCCAGTACTTC CASSSGPAETQYF
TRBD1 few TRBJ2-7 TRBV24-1 TGTGCCACCAGTGATCCGCCAGGGGGATGGGGTTGCGAGCAGTACTTC CATSDPPGGWGCEQYF
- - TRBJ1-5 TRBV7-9 TGTGCCAGCAGCTTAGAGGGCACAGGGAGCAATCAGCCCCAGCATTTT CASSLEGTGSNQPQHF
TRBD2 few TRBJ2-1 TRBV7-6 TGTGCCAGCAGCCAAAGCGGGGGGACCGTCGATGAGCAGTTCTTC CASSQSGGTVDEQFF
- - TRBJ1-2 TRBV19 TGTGCCAGTAGTATTGTCGGGGGCGCCCCTAATGGCTACACCTTC CASSIVGGAPNGYTF
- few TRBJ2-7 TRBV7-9 TGTGCCAGCAGCTTAAGGCCGGAAGCCTACGAGCAGTACTTC CASSLRPEAYEQYF
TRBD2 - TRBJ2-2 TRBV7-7 TGTGCTAGCAGCTTAGAAGCGGGAGTGGGCGGGGAGCTGTTTTTT CASSLEAGVGGELFF
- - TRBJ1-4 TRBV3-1 TGTGCCAGCAGCCAGCCTATAAACCTCCGGGACAAGGGGTGGGAAAAACTGTTTTTT CASSQPINLRDKGWEKLFF
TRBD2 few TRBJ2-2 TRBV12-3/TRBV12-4 TGTGCCAGCACAACCAGCGGGGGGGCCGCCGGGGAGCTGTTTTTT CASTTSGGAAGELFF
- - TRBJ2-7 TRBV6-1 TGTGCCAGCAGCCCGACGGTGTACGAGCAGTACTTC CASSPTVYEQYF
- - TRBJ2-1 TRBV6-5 TGTGCCAGCAGTTACCCAGGACACAATGAGCAGTTCTTC CASSYPGHNEQFF
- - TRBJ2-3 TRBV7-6 TGTGCCAGCAGCGTGCGGAGGGTGAGCACAGATACGCAGTATTTT CASSVRRVSTDTQYF
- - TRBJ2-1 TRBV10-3 TGTGCCATCAGGGCGGGACTGTCCAACAATGAGCAGTTCTTC CAIRAGLSNNEQFF
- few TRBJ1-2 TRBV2 TGTGCCAGCAGTGGATGGCAGACCCTAAACTATGGCTACACCTTC CASSGWQTLNYGYTF
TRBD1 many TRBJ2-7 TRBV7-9 TGTGCCAGCAGCCCTACTGACAGGGGTCCTTACGAGCAGTACTTC CASSPTDRGPYEQYF
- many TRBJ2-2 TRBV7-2 TGTGCCAGCAGCTTAGCAGTGTGGGGGGCCGGCACCGGGGAGCTGTTTTTT CASSLAVWGAGTGELFF
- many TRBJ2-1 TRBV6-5 TGTGCCAGTTCCAGGAGCTCCTACAATGAGCAGTTCTTC CASSRSSYNEQFF
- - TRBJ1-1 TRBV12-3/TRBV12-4 TGTGCCAGCAGAAGGACGGACGCTGAAGCTTTCTTT CASRRTDAEAFF
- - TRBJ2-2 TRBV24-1 TGTGCCACCAGTGCTCCGGGACGGTCGAACACCGGGGAGCTGTTTTTT CATSAPGRSNTGELFF
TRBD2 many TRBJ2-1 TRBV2 TGTGCCAGCAGTGACGGTTCTAGCGGATACAATGAGCAGTTCTTC CASSDGSSGYNEQFF
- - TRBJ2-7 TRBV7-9 TGTGCCAGCAGTGGTTCCAGGACAGCGAACGAGCAGTACTTC CASSGSRTANEQYF